These 26 T cell receptor beta chains were all obtained from the same sample, sequenced in a study of regulatory T cells in long-lasting Graves disease. Time point noted: persistent/refractory GD, antithyroid drugs over 5 years with positive TRAb. Extracted PBMC RNA gave rise to the TCR library. To make TCR beta libraries, researchers used iRepertoire HTBI primers and Arm-PCR of CDR3 regions. A single record per CDR3 protein comes from TCRdb applying MiXCR to the multiplex PCR reads. The table shows 400,000 to 500,000 distinct CDR3 sequences, with roughly 20% occurring only once. This specimen was peripheral blood mononuclear cells (PBMCs), taken when the disease was refractory, from a patient treated with antithyroid drugs. The source is a female donor with Graves disease.

The gene calls are TRBV2 and TRBJ2-7, with D unresolved. V was pared by 0 bases and J by 2 bases, with 5 bases between. This CDR3 has 13 residues. Germline assignment: CDR1 SNHLY and CDR2 FYNNEI. The CDR3 region is CASSEAQPYEQYF. In nucleotides, the CDR3 is TGTGCCAGCAGTGAAGCACAGCCCTACGAGCAGTACTTC.

There are many counts of this clonotype. V and J are TRBV27 and TRBJ1-6; D not certain. The V end was cut by 2 bases, the J end by 3 bases, with 14 bases between. The germline CDR1 and CDR2 sequences are MNHEY and SMNVEV (reference sequence). The CDR3 is 17 amino acids. CDR3 region: CASSLSFGWGYNSPLHF. For the CDR3, the DNA is TGTGCCAGCAGTTTAAGTTTCGGTTGGGGCTATAATTCACCCCTCCACTTT.

V usage is TRBV6-2 or TRBV6-3 and J usage is TRBJ2-7; maybe TRBD1 (6 bases). This CDR3 is 11 amino acids long. Between the trimmed V and J ends, which lost 6 bases and 6 bases, there was a span of 9 bases. The V gene's germline CDR1 is MNHEY and CDR2 SVGEGT. The CDR3 sequence is CASRDRTEQYF. The CDR3 DNA follows: TGTGCCAGCAGGGACAGAACCGAGCAGTACTTC.

This clonotype occurred many times. The chain recombines TRBV2 with TRBJ1-1; a weak D match, TRBD1 (5 bases). Per the germline V gene, CDR1 is SNHLY and CDR2 is FYNNEI. This CDR3 contains 15 residues. V lost 6 bases and J lost 3, with 17 bases in between. The CDR3 DNA is TGTGCCAGCAGCTATGGACATCCCTCCGACACTGAAGCTTTCTTT. This translates into CASSYGHPSDTEAFF. Full variable domain (remainder filled in from reference TRBV2 and TRBJ1-1): EPEVTQTPSHQVTQMGQEVILRCVPISNHLYFYWYRQILGQKVEFLVSFYNNEISEKSEIFDDQFSVERPDGSNFTLKIRSTKLEDSAMYFCASSYGHPSDTEAFFGQGTRLTVV.

This clonotype was seen many times. The J gene is TRBJ1-1, the V gene TRBV5-1; weak D call: TRBD1 (6 bases). The CDR3 is 14 amino acids. Per germline, CDR1 SGHRS and CDR2 YFSETQ. V was shortened by 0 bases and J by 6 bases, with 12 bases between the two germline ends. This CDR3 reads CASSLEQGPAEAFF. In nucleotides, the CDR3 is TGCGCCAGCAGCTTGGAACAGGGTCCGGCTGAAGCTTTCTTT.

This clonotype was seen at least ten times. J is TRBJ1-2 and V is TRBV30; no reliable D call. Germline values: CDR1 GTSNPN, CDR2 SVGIG (reference sequence). The ends were cut back, 4 bases at V and 3 bases at J, with 15 bases in the middle. CDR3 length equals 14 residues. The CDR3 sequence is CAWNRWGEYYGYTF. The CDR3, as DNA: TGTGCCTGGAATCGTTGGGGAGAATACTATGGCTACACCTTC. Complete variable domain (other parts from reference TRBV30 and TRBJ1-2): SQTIHQWPATLVQPVGSPLSLECTVEGTSNPNLYWYRQAAGRGLQLLFYSVGIGQISSEVPQNLSASRPQDRQFILSSKKLLLSDSGFYLCAWNRWGEYYGYTFGSGTRLTVV.

The V and J genes are TRBV20-1 and TRBJ2-5; 13 bases are a match to TRBD2. V gave up 4 bases and J gave up 0 bases; unmatched junction bases: 2. Germline assignment: CDR1 DFQATT and CDR2 SNEGSKA (reference sequence). CDR3 size: 15 residues. The CDR3 bases are TGCAGTGCTACCGGGACTAGCGGGAACCAAGAGACCCAGTACTTC. It is translated as CSATGTSGNQETQYF.

The chain combines TRBV19 with TRBJ1-1, with D possibly being TRBD1 (6 bases). The CDR3 runs to 19 residues. V was clipped by 3 bases and J by 0 bases, with 23 bases between them. Germline CDR1 LNHDA, CDR2 SQIVND (reference sequence). CDR3 nucleotides: TGTGCCAGTAGTATCCTCCCGACTCCGAGAGGGGGGATGAACACTGAAGCTTTCTTT. Translation gives CASSILPTPRGGMNTEAFF.

V is TRBV2 and J is TRBJ2-6; D may be TRBD1 (6 bases). Trimming took off 4 bases at V and 3 bases at J, with 13 bases between the two ends. The CDR3 consists of 16 residues. Germline loops: CDR1 SNHLY, CDR2 FYNNEI. DNA of the CDR3: TGTGCCAGCAGTGCCCTCAGGGGTAGTGGGGCCAACGTCCTGACTTTC. Translated: CASSALRGSGANVLTF.

This rearrangement joins TRBV5-1 to TRBJ2-7; D tentatively fits TRBD1 or TRBD2 (5 bases each). Germline CDR1 SGHRS, CDR2 YFSETQ. CDR3 length: 13 amino acids. V lost 3 bases to trimming and J lost 3 bases, with 10 bases between them. DNA of the CDR3: TGCGCCAGCAGCTGGGACGTAAGCTACGAGCAGTACTTC. Its translation: CASSWDVSYEQYF.

This chain uses TRBV30 with TRBJ1-2; D not resolved. With 7 bases removed from V and 2 bases from J, the gap between germline ends came to 11 bases. This CDR3 is built from 12 residues. CDR1 and CDR2 from the germline V gene are GTSNPN and SVGIG (reference sequence). The CDR3 nucleotides are TGTGCCTCGAGCATGTCAAACTATGGCTACACCTTC. This encodes CASSMSNYGYTF. Variable domain in full (rest from reference TRBV30 and TRBJ1-2): SQTIHQWPATLVQPVGSPLSLECTVEGTSNPNLYWYRQAAGRGLQLLFYSVGIGQISSEVPQNLSASRPQDRQFILSSKKLLLSDSGFYLCASSMSNYGYTFGSGTRLTVV.

The chain is built from TRBV19 and TRBJ2-2; D could derive from TRBD1 or TRBD2 (6 bases each). V was clipped by 5 bases and J by 7 bases, with 17 bases between them. Germline values: CDR1 LNHDA, CDR2 SQIVND (reference sequence). This CDR3 contains 15 residues. CDR3 loop: CASSPRGRKGGELFF. The CDR3 bases are TGTGCCAGTAGTCCTCGGGGGCGGAAGGGCGGGGAGCTGTTTTTT.

The genes are TRBV7-9 and TRBJ2-7, with a possible D match to TRBD2 (5 bases). The CDR3 loop spans 12 amino acids. V dropped 5 bases and J dropped 6 bases, with 11 bases sitting between them. CDR1 and CDR2 (germline): SEHNR, FQNEAQ (reference sequence). The CDR3 DNA reads as TGTGCCAGCAGCCCCGGGGTAGCCGAGCAGTACTTC. This codes for CASSPGVAEQYF.

CDR3 protein: CASQARDFYEQYF. Here the CDR3 DNA reads TGTGCCAGCCAAGCCCGGGACTTTTACGAGCAGTACTTC. The chain links TRBV9 to TRBJ2-7, with D maybe TRBD2 (6 bases). The CDR3 spans 13 residues. The ends were cut back, 7 bases at V and 4 bases at J, with 15 bases in the middle. CDR1 and CDR2 from the germline V gene are SGDLS and YYNGEE. The full variable domain, its missing parts supplied by reference TRBV9 and TRBJ2-7, is DSGVTQTPKHLITATGQRVTLRCSPRSGDLSVYWYQQSLDQGLQFLIQYYNGEERAKGNILERFSAQQFPDLHSELNLSSLELGDSALYFCASQARDFYEQYFGPGTRLTVT.

This clonotype has just a few counts. The CDR3 region is CASSELNRGAQGEQFF. CDR3 DNA: TGTGCCAGCAGTGAACTCAATAGGGGGGCGCAAGGTGAGCAGTTCTTC. The chain is built from TRBV6-1 and TRBJ2-1; D may correspond to TRBD1 or TRBD2 (6 bases each). Trimming took 2 bases from V and 9 from J, leaving 20 bases between them. The CDR3 length is 16 residues. Germline CDR1 and CDR2: MNHNS and SASEGT.

Ten or more counts support this clonotype. This rearrangement joins TRBV27 to TRBJ2-7; 7 bases map to TRBD1. From germline, CDR1 is MNHEY and CDR2 SMNVEV (reference sequence). The V and J ends lost 5 bases and 3 bases, in that order; junction bases with no gene match: 7. The CDR3 runs 14 residues. CDR3 region: CASSPTGNGYEQYF. In DNA, the CDR3 is TGTGCCAGCAGTCCGACAGGGAATGGCTACGAGCAGTACTTC.

V and J are TRBV29-1 and TRBJ2-5, with TRBD1 identical over 8 bases. In germline, CDR1 is SQVTM, CDR2 ANQGSEA. J gave up 5 bases and V 6 bases, and 8 bases lay outside the gene matches. The CDR3 covers 13 residues. Here the CDR3 DNA reads TGCAGCGTCGTATGGACAGGGCGGGAGACCCAGTACTTC. Protein sequence: CSVVWTGRETQYF.

This clonotype occurred a few times. The chain joins TRBV29-1 to TRBJ2-2; 9 bases are shared with TRBD1. Germline V gene sequence: CDR1 SQVTM, CDR2 ANQGSEA. Trimming took 2 bases from V and 5 from J; bases not matched to a gene: 15. The CDR3 sequence is 18 residues long. DNA of the CDR3: TGCAGCGTTGAAAAGGTGTTGGAGGACAGGGGCTTAACCGGGGAGCTGTTTTTT. Its protein product is CSVEKVLEDRGLTGELFF.

Worth noting for this clonotype: The conserved phenylalanine or tryptophan normally closing the CDR3 is absent here, so this likely arose from a read error. The CDR3 protein is CASSMGLAGGIYEQYS. In nucleotides, the CDR3 is TGTGCCAGTAGTATGGGACTAGCGGGAGGTATCTACGAGCAGTACTCC. The gene calls are TRBV19 and TRBJ2-7, with 15 bases aligning to TRBD2. J gave up 3 bases and V 3 bases, and 3 bases lay outside the gene matches. Germline V lookup: CDR1 LNHDA, CDR2 SQIVND (reference sequence). This CDR3 contains 16 residues.

V is TRBV5-6 and J is TRBJ2-7, with D tentatively TRBD2 (6 bases). Germline loops: CDR1 SGHDT, CDR2 YYEEEE. This CDR3 contains 15 residues. V dropped 2 bases and J dropped 5 bases, with 17 bases sitting between them. CDR3 sequence (DNA): TGTGCCAGCAGCTTTACCGGGACGGGGGAAGACGAGCAGTACTTC. This encodes CASSFTGTGEDEQYF.

This clonotype came up a few times. V and J are TRBV7-8 and TRBJ2-7; 10 bases agree with TRBD1. CDR3 length equals 16 residues. V lost 4 bases, J lost 2 bases, and 8 bases stayed unmatched. CDR1 is SGHVS, CDR2 FQNEAQ, per germline. Here the CDR3 DNA reads TGTGCCAGCAGCTCGTCCCGGGACAGGGGAACCTACGAGCAGTACTTC. As protein: CASSSSRDRGTYEQYF. Looking up the rest from reference TRBV7-8 and TRBJ2-7 gives the full variable domain: GAGVSQSPRYKVAKRGQDVALRCDPISGHVSLFWYQQALGQGPEFLTYFQNEAQLDKSGLPSDRFFAERPEGSVSTLKIQRTQQEDSAVYLCASSSSRDRGTYEQYFGPGTRLTVT.

The rearrangement joins TRBV27 to TRBJ2-1; D unclear. This CDR3 has 11 amino acids. Deletions cut 1 base from V and 9 bases from J, with 4 bases between. In germline, CDR1 is MNHEY, CDR2 SMNVEV (reference sequence). The CDR3 here is CASSLFSEQFF. CDR3 DNA: TGTGCCAGCAGTTTATTTAGTGAGCAGTTCTTC.

V and J are TRBV19 and TRBJ1-5, with 7 bases lining up with TRBD1. Germline V lookup: CDR1 LNHDA, CDR2 SQIVND (reference sequence). The CDR3 totals 14 residues. With 3 bases clipped from V and 6 bases from J, the junction kept 5 bases outside the gene matches. CDR3 sequence (DNA): TGTGCCAGTAGTATCGGAGGGGGCGGTCAGCCCCAGCATTTT. Protein: CASSIGGGGQPQHF.

This clonotype was seen many times. The chain uses TRBV29-1 and TRBJ1-1; perhaps TRBD1 as D (5 bases). V lost 4 bases and J lost 6, with 15 bases in between. Germline CDR1 reads SQVTM; CDR2 reads ANQGSEA. The CDR3 length is 13 residues. The CDR3 sequence: CSVGGVPRSEAFF. DNA of the CDR3: TGCAGCGTTGGAGGGGTCCCCCGATCTGAAGCTTTCTTT.

The V call is TRBV12-3 or TRBV12-4, the J call TRBJ2-1; 9 nucleotides match TRBD2. The V segment lost 5 bases and the J segment 4 bases; nucleotides outside the gene matches: 9. This CDR3 spans 16 amino acids. The DNA for the CDR3 is TGTGCCAGCAGTGGGCGGCTAGCGGGAAGATACAATGAGCAGTTCTTC. It yields the protein CASSGRLAGRYNEQFF.

Comment on this clonotype: One end of the junction fails to match germline, which may point to a read error. The CDR3: CATQGGGQEIQYF. The CDR3 DNA is TGTGCCACCCAGGGGGGGGGACAAGAGATCCAGTACTTC. The genes are TRBV24-1 and TRBJ2-5, with D perhaps assigned TRBD1 or TRBD2 (7 bases each). The CDR3 consists of 13 residues. CDR1 KGHDR and CDR2 SFDVKD come from the germline V gene.